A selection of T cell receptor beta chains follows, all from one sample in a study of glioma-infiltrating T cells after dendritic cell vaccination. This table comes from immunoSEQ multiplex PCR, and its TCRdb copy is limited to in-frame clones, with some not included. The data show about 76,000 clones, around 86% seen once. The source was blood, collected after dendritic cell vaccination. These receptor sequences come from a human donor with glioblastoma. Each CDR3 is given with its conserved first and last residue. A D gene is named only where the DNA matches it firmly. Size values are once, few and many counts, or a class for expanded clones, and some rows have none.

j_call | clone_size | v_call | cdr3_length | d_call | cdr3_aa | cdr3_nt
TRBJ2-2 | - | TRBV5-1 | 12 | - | CASSSYTGELFF | TGCGCCAGCAGCTCCTACACCGGGGAGCTGTTTTTT
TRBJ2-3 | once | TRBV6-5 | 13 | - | CASSYGAGGAQYF | TGTGCCAGCAGTTACGGGGCGGGCGGGGCGCAGTATTTT
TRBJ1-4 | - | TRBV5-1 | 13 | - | CASSLGQAEKLFF | TGCGCCAGCAGCTTGGGACAGGCAGAAAAACTGTTTTTT
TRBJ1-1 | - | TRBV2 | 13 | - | CASSDDSNTEAFF | TGTGCCAGCAGTGATGACAGTAACACTGAAGCTTTCTTT
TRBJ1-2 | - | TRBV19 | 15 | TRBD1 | CASSIPGQVSYGYTF | TGTGCCAGTAGTATTCCGGGACAGGTTAGCTATGGCTACACCTTC
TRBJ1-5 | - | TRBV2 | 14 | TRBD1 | CASSGTGGHQPQHF | TGTGCCAGCAGTGGGACAGGGGGGCATCAGCCCCAGCATTTT
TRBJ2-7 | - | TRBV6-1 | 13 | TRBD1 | CASRSGTAYEQYF | TGTGCCAGCAGGTCCGGGACAGCCTACGAGCAGTACTTC
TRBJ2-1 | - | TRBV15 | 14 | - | CATNGGGSYNEQFF | TGTGCCACAAACGGGGGTGGCTCCTACAATGAGCAGTTCTTC
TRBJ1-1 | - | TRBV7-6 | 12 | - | CASVGVSTEAFF | TGTGCCAGCGTCGGGGTGAGCACTGAAGCTTTCTTT
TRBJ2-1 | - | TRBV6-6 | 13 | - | CASTRRERNEQFF | TGTGCCAGCACCCGTCGGGAGAGGAATGAGCAGTTCTTC
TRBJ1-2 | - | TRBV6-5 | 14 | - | CASKLEGMNYGYTF | TGTGCCAGCAAATTGGAGGGAATGAACTATGGCTACACCTTC
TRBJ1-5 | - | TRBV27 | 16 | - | CASSRQADYSNQPQHF | TGTGCCAGCAGTCGGCAAGCAGACTATAGCAATCAGCCCCAGCATTTT
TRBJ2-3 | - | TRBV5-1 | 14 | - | CASKPEGGTDTQYF | TGCGCCAGCAAGCCCGAGGGGGGCACAGATACGCAGTATTTT
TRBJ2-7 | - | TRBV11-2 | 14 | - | CASSSSRDSYEQYF | TGTGCCAGCAGCTCCTCCCGGGATTCCTACGAGCAGTACTTC
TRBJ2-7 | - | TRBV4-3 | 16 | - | CASSQGGSADSYEQYF | TGCGCCAGCAGCCAAGGAGGGTCGGCCGATTCCTACGAGCAGTACTTC
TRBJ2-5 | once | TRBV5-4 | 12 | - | CASGQATETQYF | TGTGCCAGCGGGCAGGCTACGGAGACCCAGTACTTC
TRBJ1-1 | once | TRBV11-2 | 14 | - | CASSPTSGATEAFF | TGTGCCAGCAGCCCCACATCAGGGGCCACTGAAGCTTTCTTT
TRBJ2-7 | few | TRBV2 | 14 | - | CASMSRDFDYEQYF | TGTGCCAGCATGAGCCGGGACTTCGACTACGAGCAGTACTTC
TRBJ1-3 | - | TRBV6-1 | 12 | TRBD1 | CASSQGAGTIYF | TGTGCCAGCAGCCAGGGGGCCGGCACCATATATTTT
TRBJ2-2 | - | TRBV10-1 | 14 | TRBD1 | CASRPGQSTGELFF | TGCGCCAGCAGACCGGGACAGAGCACCGGGGAGCTGTTTTTT
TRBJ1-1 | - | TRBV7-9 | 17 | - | CASSSTGPPVLGSEAFF | TGTGCCAGCAGCAGTACAGGGCCACCTGTTCTAGGCTCTGAAGCTTTCTTT
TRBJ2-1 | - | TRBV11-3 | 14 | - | CASSKARADNEQFF | TGTGCCAGCAGCAAAGCCAGGGCAGACAATGAGCAGTTCTTC
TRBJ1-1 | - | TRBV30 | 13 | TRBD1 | CAWKTGRSTEAFF | TGTGCCTGGAAGACAGGGAGGAGCACTGAAGCTTTCTTT
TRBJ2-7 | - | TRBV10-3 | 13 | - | CAISESAGYEQYF | TGTGCCATCAGTGAGTCTGCAGGCTACGAGCAGTACTTC
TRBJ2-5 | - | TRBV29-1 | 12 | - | CSVESGVQTQYF | TGCAGCGTTGAGAGTGGTGTACAGACCCAGTACTTC
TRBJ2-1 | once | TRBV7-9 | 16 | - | CASSTQQASSYNEQFF | TGTGCCAGCAGCACCCAACAGGCCTCCTCCTACAATGAGCAGTTCTTC
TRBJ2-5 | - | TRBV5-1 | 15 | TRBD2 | CASRRLASLGETQYF | TGCGCCAGCAGAAGACTAGCTAGTTTGGGAGAGACCCAGTACTTC
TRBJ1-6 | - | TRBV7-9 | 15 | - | CASSLQGTLNSPLHF | TGTGCCAGCAGCTTACAGGGGACACTTAATTCACCCCTCCACTTT
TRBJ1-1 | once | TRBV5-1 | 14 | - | CASSLGARHTEAFF | TGCGCCAGCAGCTTAGGGGCCCGACACACTGAAGCTTTCTTT
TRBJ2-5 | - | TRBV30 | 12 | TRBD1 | CAWSVQGETQYF | TGTGCCTGGAGTGTACAGGGGGAGACCCAGTACTTC
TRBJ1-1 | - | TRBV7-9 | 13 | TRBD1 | CASSPRTGTEAFF | TGTGCCAGCAGCCCACGGACAGGCACTGAAGCTTTCTTT
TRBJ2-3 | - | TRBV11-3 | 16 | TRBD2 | CASSLGRTSDGDTQYF | TGTGCCAGCAGCTTAGGCAGGACTAGCGATGGAGATACGCAGTATTTT
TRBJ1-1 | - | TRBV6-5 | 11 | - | CASTGGTEAFF | TGTGCCAGCACAGGAGGGACTGAAGCTTTCTTT
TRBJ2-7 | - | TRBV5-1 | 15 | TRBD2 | CASSTTSGGPYEQYF | TGCGCCAGCAGCACGACTAGCGGGGGTCCCTACGAGCAGTACTTC
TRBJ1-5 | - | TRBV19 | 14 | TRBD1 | CASSIMAGGQPQHF | TGTGCCAGTAGTATCATGGCAGGGGGGCAGCCCCAGCATTTT
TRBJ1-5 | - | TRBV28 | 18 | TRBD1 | CASSSLGGTGLFYQPQHF | TGTGCCAGCAGTTCCCTAGGGGGGACAGGGCTCTTTTATCAGCCCCAGCATTTT
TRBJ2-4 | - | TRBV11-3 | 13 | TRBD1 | CASSLDPRQGQYF | TGTGCCAGCAGCTTAGATCCCCGACAGGGCCAGTACTTC
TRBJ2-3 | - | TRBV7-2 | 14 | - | CASSPNSLGDTQYF | TGTGCCAGCAGCCCGAACTCACTTGGTGATACGCAGTATTTT
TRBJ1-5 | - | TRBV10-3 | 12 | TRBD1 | CATQGADQPQHF | TGTGCCACCCAGGGGGCCGATCAGCCCCAGCATTTT
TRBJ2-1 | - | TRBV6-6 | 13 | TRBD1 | CASRMDRYNEQFF | TGTGCCAGCAGAATGGACAGGTACAATGAGCAGTTCTTC
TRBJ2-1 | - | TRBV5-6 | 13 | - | CASSLDRLNEQFF | TGTGCCAGCAGCCTTGACAGGCTTAACGAGCAGTTCTTC
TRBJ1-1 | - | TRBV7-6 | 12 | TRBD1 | CASGTGGTEAFF | TGTGCCAGCGGGACAGGGGGAACTGAAGCTTTCTTT
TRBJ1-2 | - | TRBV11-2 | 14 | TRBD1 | CASSRDRASYGYTF | TGTGCCAGCAGCCGTGACAGGGCGAGCTATGGCTACACCTTC
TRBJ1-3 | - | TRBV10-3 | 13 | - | CAIPGHSGNTIYF | TGTGCCATTCCGGGTCACTCTGGAAACACCATATATTTT
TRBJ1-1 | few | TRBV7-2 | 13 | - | CASSLEGGTEAFF | TGTGCCAGCAGCTTAGAGGGAGGCACTGAAGCTTTCTTT
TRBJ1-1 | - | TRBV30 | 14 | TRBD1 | CAWSGQGANTEAFF | TGTGCCTGGAGTGGTCAGGGGGCGAACACTGAAGCTTTCTTT
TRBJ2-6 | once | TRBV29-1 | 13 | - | CSATGSGANVLTF | TGCAGCGCAACAGGGTCTGGGGCCAACGTCCTGACTTTC
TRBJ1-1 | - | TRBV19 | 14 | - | CASIPKDSGTEAFF | TGTGCCAGTATCCCAAAGGACAGCGGCACTGAAGCTTTCTTT
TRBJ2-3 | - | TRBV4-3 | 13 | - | CASSQAPRDTQYF | TGCGCCAGCAGCCAAGCACCCAGAGATACGCAGTATTTT
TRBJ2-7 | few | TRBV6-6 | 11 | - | CASTSRDEQYF | TGTGCCAGCACCTCGAGGGACGAGCAGTACTTC
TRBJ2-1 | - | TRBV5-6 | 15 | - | CASTPRVGEYNEQFF | TGTGCCAGCACCCCAAGGGTGGGAGAATACAATGAGCAGTTCTTC
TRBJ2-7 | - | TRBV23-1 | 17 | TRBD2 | CASSPRRGGEVTYEQYF | TGCGCCAGCAGTCCCCGACGCGGGGGGGAGGTAACCTACGAGCAGTACTTC
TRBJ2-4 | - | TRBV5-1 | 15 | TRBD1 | CASSDPQGVGNIQYF | TGCGCCAGCAGCGACCCACAGGGGGTAGGGAACATTCAGTACTTC
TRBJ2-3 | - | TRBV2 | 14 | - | CASHSRLSTDTQYF | TGTGCCAGCCACTCCAGGCTTAGCACAGATACGCAGTATTTT
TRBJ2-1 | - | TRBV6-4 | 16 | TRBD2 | CASSEFGGGWNNEQFF | TGTGCCAGCAGTGAATTTGGGGGGGGATGGAACAATGAGCAGTTCTTC